The source of this T cell receptor (beta chain) is a study of blood T cell repertoires in COVID-19. Across the whole study: Spain, Italy and the United States supplied samples that represented acute and convalescent COVID-19. T cells, B-cell-depleted T cells, or PBMCs provided the cDNA or gDNA that served as material.

Per the authors' pipeline: Estimates of nucleated cell counts were drawn from the amplification of reference gene primers. Produced via immunoSEQ multiplex PCR; TCRdb's table is partial and in-frame only. V and J calls and clone size are given by that table; D and trimming were obtained from the DNA. The table records approximately 250,000 clones, around 83% of them present only once. With 4 bases removed from V and 6 bases from J, the gap between germline ends came to 6 bases. The germline gives CDR1 MDHEN, CDR2 SYDVKM. The CDR3 has 12 residues. The sequenced sample was peripheral blood. The receptor's source is a woman between 45 and 65 years old with acute or convalescent COVID-19. The genes are TRBV28 and TRBJ1-4; TRBD1 is a possible D gene (5 bases). As DNA, the CDR3 is TGTGCCAGCAGTTGGGGGGATGAAAAACTGTTTTTT. This encodes CASSWGDEKLFF.